The clone carrying this T cell receptor beta chain showed up just a few times. Expressed TCRB transcripts were sequenced, since all the RNA that had been isolated was reverse transcribed. Assay: immunoSEQ multiplex PCR; the TCRdb copy retains only in-frame clones and omits some. The sample consists of over 500,000 clones, 15% to 18% of them appearing once. This record belongs to a study of beta chain features in type 1 diabetes. The sequenced material came from naive CD4+ T cells from blood. The origin of this receptor is a man aged 18-30 years in good health.

The CDR3 here is CASRVITGELFF. The CDR3 DNA reads as TGTGCCAGCAGAGTAATTACCGGGGAGCTGTTTTTT. The chain links TRBV6-6 to TRBJ2-2; unclear D gene. V was clipped by 6 bases and J by 5 bases, with 7 bases between them. The CDR3 runs to 12 residues. Per the germline V gene, CDR1 is MNHNY and CDR2 is SVGAGI (reference sequence).